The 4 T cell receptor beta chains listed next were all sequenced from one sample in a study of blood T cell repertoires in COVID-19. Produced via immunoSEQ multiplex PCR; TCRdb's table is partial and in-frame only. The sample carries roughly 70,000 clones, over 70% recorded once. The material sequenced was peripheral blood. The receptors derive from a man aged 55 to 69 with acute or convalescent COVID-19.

CDR3 DNA: TGTGCCAGCAGTCTAACGACAGGGTTAACTGGTTCACCCCTCCACTTT. This encodes CASSLTTGLTGSPLHF. The rearrangement joins TRBV6-2 or TRBV6-3 to TRBJ1-6; 7 bases line up with TRBD1. The CDR3 runs 16 residues. CDR1 MNHEY and CDR2 SVGEGT come from the germline V gene. V lost 5 bases and J lost 9; bases outside the gene matches: 13.

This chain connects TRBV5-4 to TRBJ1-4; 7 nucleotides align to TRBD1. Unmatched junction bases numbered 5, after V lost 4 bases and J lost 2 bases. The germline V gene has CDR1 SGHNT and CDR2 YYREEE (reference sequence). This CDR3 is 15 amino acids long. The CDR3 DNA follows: TGTGCCAGCAGCACTAACAGGGGTACTAATGAAAAACTGTTTTTT. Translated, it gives CASSTNRGTNEKLFF. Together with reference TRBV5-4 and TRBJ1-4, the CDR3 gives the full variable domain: ETGVTQSPTHLIKTRGQQVTLRCSSQSGHNTVSWYQQALGQGPQFIFQYYREEENGRGNFPPRFSGLQFPNYSSELNVNALELDDSALYLCASSTNRGTNEKLFFGSGTQLSVL.

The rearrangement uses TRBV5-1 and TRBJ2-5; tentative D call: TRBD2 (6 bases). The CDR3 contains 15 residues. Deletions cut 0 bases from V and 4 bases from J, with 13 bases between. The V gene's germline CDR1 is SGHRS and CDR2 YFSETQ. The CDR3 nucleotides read TGCGCCAGCAGCTTGGGGGGTCTCGGGGGAGAGACCCAGTACTTC. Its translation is CASSLGGLGGETQYF.

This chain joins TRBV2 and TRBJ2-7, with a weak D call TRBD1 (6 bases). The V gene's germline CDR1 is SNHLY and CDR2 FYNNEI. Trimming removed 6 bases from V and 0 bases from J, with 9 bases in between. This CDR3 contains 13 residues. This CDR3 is CASRQDSSYEQYF. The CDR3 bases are TGTGCCAGCAGACAGGACAGCTCCTACGAGCAGTACTTC.